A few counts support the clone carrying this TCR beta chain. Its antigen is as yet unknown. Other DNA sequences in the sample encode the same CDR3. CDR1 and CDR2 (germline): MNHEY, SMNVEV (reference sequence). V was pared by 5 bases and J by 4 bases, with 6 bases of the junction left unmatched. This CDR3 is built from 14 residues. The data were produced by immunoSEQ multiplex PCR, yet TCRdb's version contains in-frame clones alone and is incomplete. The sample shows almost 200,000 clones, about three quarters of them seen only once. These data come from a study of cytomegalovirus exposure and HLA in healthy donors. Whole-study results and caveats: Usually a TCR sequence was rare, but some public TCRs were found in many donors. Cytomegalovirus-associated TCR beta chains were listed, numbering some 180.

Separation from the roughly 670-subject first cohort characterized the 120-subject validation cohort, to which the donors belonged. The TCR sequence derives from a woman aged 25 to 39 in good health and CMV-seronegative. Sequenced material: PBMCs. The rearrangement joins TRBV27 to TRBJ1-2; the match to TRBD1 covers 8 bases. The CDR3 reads CASSPQGAGYGYTF. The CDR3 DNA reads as TGTGCCAGCAGTCCCCAGGGGGCGGGCTATGGCTACACCTTC.